The 18 T cell receptor beta chains below come from one sample, sequenced in a study of blood T cell repertoires in COVID-19. Libraries were prepared by immunoSEQ multiplex PCR; TCRdb keeps only in-frame clonotypes and omits some of them. The profile covers more than 75,000 clones, with roughly nine tenths appearing a single time and under 9.5% taken by the ten largest. The sequenced material came from peripheral blood. The source is a man in his thirties or forties with acute or convalescent COVID-19.

V and J are TRBV15 and TRBJ2-3; TRBD1 matches 7 bases. CDR1 LNHNV and CDR2 YYDKDF come from the germline V gene (reference sequence). This CDR3 contains 15 residues. The V and J ends lost 1 base and 2 bases, in that order; junction bases with no gene match: 3. CDR3 protein: CATSRGQGDTDTQYF. The CDR3, as DNA: TGTGCCACCAGCAGAGGTCAGGGGGACACAGATACGCAGTATTTT.

This chain uses TRBV5-1 with TRBJ2-7; 9 nucleotides line up with TRBD2. Germline lookup yields CDR1 SGHRS and CDR2 YFSETQ. This CDR3 is 14 amino acids long. The V gene end was trimmed by 6 bases and the J gene end by 5 bases; junction bases not matched to a gene: 9. The CDR3: CASNLAGAPHEQYF. Written as DNA, the CDR3 is TGCGCCAGCAACTTAGCGGGAGCCCCCCACGAGCAGTACTTC.

The chain carries TRBV18 and TRBJ1-1; 9 positions agree with TRBD1. This CDR3 has 13 residues. Germline V gene lookup returns CDR1 KGHSH and CDR2 LQKENI. The junction had 0 bases not matched to a gene; V was cut back by 3 bases and J by 4 bases. The DNA of the CDR3 is TGTGCCAGCTCACCGGACAGGGGCACTGAAGCTTTCTTT. This codes for CASSPDRGTEAFF.

This chain joins TRBV4-1 and TRBJ2-1; 9 bases are a match to TRBD2. Trimming cost V 6 bases and J 9 bases; bases outside gene matches: 15. The CDR3 covers 16 residues. Per germline, CDR1 MGHRA and CDR2 YSYEKL. In DNA, the CDR3 is TGCGCCAGCAGGGAAGGGGGAATAGCGGGAGTAGGTGAGCAGTTCTTC. Translation gives CASREGGIAGVGEQFF.

This clone is judged medium-sized. The V gene is TRBV9, the J gene TRBJ2-7; D ambiguous. Trimming pared 3 bases from V and 2 bases from J, leaving 9 bases between. Germline assignment: CDR1 SGDLS and CDR2 YYNGEE. CDR3 length: 13 amino acids. CDR3 in DNA: TGTGCCAGCAGCGGGCCCCCAACCTACGAGCAGTACTTC. As protein: CASSGPPTYEQYF.

V and J are TRBV6-5 and TRBJ1-1; 7 bases are shared with TRBD1. The V segment lost 2 bases and the J segment 4 bases; nucleotides outside the gene matches: 1. This CDR3 has 13 amino acids. Germline CDR1 and CDR2: MNHEY and SVGAGI. The CDR3 DNA follows: TGTGCCAGCAGTTACAACAGGGGCACTGAAGCTTTCTTT. Translating it yields CASSYNRGTEAFF.

This sequence joins TRBV7-2 and TRBJ2-2; possibly TRBD2 for D (5 bases). Trimming took off 5 bases at V and 3 bases at J, with 10 bases between the two ends. Germline V CDR1 and CDR2: SGHTA, FQGNSA. This CDR3 has 14 residues. DNA of the CDR3: TGTGCCAGCAGCAATGGACTGGACACCGGGGAGCTGTTTTTT. This encodes CASSNGLDTGELFF. The full variable domain, its missing parts supplied by reference TRBV7-2 and TRBJ2-2, is GAGVSQSPSNKVTEKGKDVELRCDPISGHTALYWYRQSLGQGLEFLIYFQGNSAPDKSGLPSDRFSAERTGGSVSTLTIQRTQQEDSAVYLCASSNGLDTGELFFGEGSRLTVL.

For the CDR3, the DNA is TGTGCCAGCAGCCGGGGACAGACCAATGAGCAGTTCTTC. It translates to CASSRGQTNEQFF. The V call is TRBV7-2, the J call TRBJ2-1, with 7 bases aligning to TRBD1. The V segment lost 5 bases and the J segment 6 bases; nucleotides outside the gene matches: 4. Germline V lookup: CDR1 SGHTA, CDR2 FQGNSA. The CDR3 is 13 amino acids.

The genes are TRBV7-3 and TRBJ2-1, with 10 nucleotides matching TRBD2. J lost 3 bases, V lost 4 bases, and 6 bases had no gene match. CDR1 SGHTA and CDR2 FQGTGA come from the germline V gene. The CDR3 runs 16 residues. In DNA form, the CDR3 reads TGTGCCAGCAGCTGGTCCGGGACTAGCGACTACAATGAGCAGTTCTTC. Its protein is CASSWSGTSDYNEQFF. The full variable domain, completed using reference TRBV7-3 and TRBJ2-1, is GAGVSQTPSNKVTEKGKYVELRCDPISGHTALYWYRQSLGQGPEFLIYFQGTGAADDSGLPNDRFFAVRPEGSVSTLKIQRTERGDSAVYLCASSWSGTSDYNEQFFGPGTRLTVL.

The chain employs TRBV6-5 and TRBJ2-3; D is perhaps TRBD2 (5 bases). V lost 6 bases and J lost 2, with 12 bases in between. The CDR3 sequence is 14 residues long. CDR1 MNHEY and CDR2 SVGAGI come from the germline V gene. The CDR3 region has the DNA TGTGCCAGCAGAGAGGGATTCTACACAGATACGCAGTATTTT. The encoded protein is CASREGFYTDTQYF.

The rearrangement joins TRBV25-1 to TRBJ2-2; a possible D gene is TRBD2 (6 bases). Germline CDR1 reads MGHDK; CDR2 reads SYGVNS. Trimming shortened V by 7 bases and J by 0 bases, and 12 bases separated the two germline ends. This CDR3 contains 15 residues. CDR3 nucleotide sequence: TGTGCCAGCAACGGAGGGTTCGCGAACACCGGGGAGCTGTTTTTT. It translates to CASNGGFANTGELFF.

V is TRBV30 and J is TRBJ2-1; 13 nucleotides line up with TRBD2. The V gene's germline CDR1 is GTSNPN and CDR2 SVGIG (reference sequence). There are 19 residues in the CDR3. Trimming cost V 2 bases and J 2 bases; bases outside gene matches: 12. The CDR3 DNA is TGTGCCTGGAGTCAGGGACAGGGTACTAGCGGGAGGGCCTACAATGAGCAGTTCTTC. Translated, it gives CAWSQGQGTSGRAYNEQFF.

The chain has TRBV28 and TRBJ2-7; a weak D match, TRBD1 (5 bases). The V end lost 3 bases, the J end lost 6 bases, and 12 bases lay between the germline ends. This CDR3 spans 13 amino acids. Germline V gene sequence: CDR1 MDHEN, CDR2 SYDVKM. CDR3: CASSFPFRVEQYF. Here the CDR3 DNA reads TGTGCCAGCAGTTTCCCGTTCAGGGTCGAGCAGTACTTC.

The chain joins TRBV5-4 to TRBJ2-5, with D perhaps TRBD2 (5 bases). Between the trimmed V and J ends, which lost 1 base and 4 bases, there was a span of 11 bases. In germline, CDR1 is SGHNT, CDR2 YYREEE (reference sequence). This CDR3 is built from 14 residues. The CDR3 sequence: CASSLRGMSETQYF. The DNA of the CDR3 is TGTGCCAGCAGCTTGCGAGGGATGTCAGAGACCCAGTACTTC.

This clone was observed a few times. J is TRBJ2-2 and V is TRBV18; TRBD1 aligns across 9 bases. Trimming removed 5 bases from V and 7 bases from J; junction bases left unmatched: 5. This CDR3 is 14 amino acids long. Germline CDR1 is KGHSH and CDR2 is LQKENI. The CDR3 region is CASSAGQGNGELFF. The CDR3 DNA reads as TGTGCCAGCTCAGCGGGACAGGGTAACGGGGAGCTGTTTTTT.

V gene TRBV19 combines with J gene TRBJ2-3, with TRBD2 as a possible D gene (6 bases). Looked up from germline, CDR1 is LNHDA and CDR2 is SQIVND (reference sequence). The CDR3 sequence is 16 residues long. The germline V and J ends were trimmed by 3 bases and 4 bases, with 17 bases remaining between them. The CDR3 DNA reads TGTGCCAGTAGTATCCTGGCCACGGGACTCCCAGATACGCAGTATTTT. It is translated as CASSILATGLPDTQYF.

The chain links TRBV5-6 to TRBJ1-6; TRBD1 aligns across 7 bases. Germline assignment: CDR1 SGHDT and CDR2 YYEEEE. Trimming cost V 0 bases and J 13 bases; bases outside gene matches: 7. CDR3 size: 14 residues. The CDR3 region is CASSLVQGKTPLHF. In DNA, the CDR3 is TGTGCCAGCAGCTTGGTACAGGGGAAAACTCCCCTCCACTTT.

The chain links TRBV6-4 to TRBJ2-1, with a possible D match to TRBD1 (5 bases). Per germline, CDR1 MRHNA and CDR2 SNTAGT. The V gene lost 4 bases and the J gene lost 0 bases, with 10 bases spanning the gap. This CDR3 spans 15 amino acids. The CDR3 DNA sequence: TGTGCCAGCAGTGCGGACACCAGCTCCTACAATGAGCAGTTCTTC. Its translation: CASSADTSSYNEQFF.